This entry describes one TCR beta chain. No antigen is known for it. No much larger clonotype is one base removed from it; base qualities were not supplied. The germline V gene supplies CDR1 SGDLS and CDR2 YYNGEE. Trimming removed 0 bases from V and 2 bases from J, leaving 14 bases between the germline ends. The CDR3, cysteine through phenylalanine, is 16 amino acids long. Only CDR3 DNA remains: 48 bases, in frame from the first base. The data are from a study of blood T cell repertoires in COVID-19 (dated by TCRdb to 2020 to 2021). Context from the whole study: Samples covering the acute and convalescent phases of COVID-19 were provided by collaborators in the United States, Italy and Spain. The samples were drawn from the first 160 participants of the ongoing ImmuneRACE study and from under 1,500 subjects provided by 6 global collaborators. HLA class I and class II types, where available, came from metadata supplied by the sample provider rather than from assay-based typing. Nearly every sample came with metadata listing a de-identified subject ID, COVID-19 status, age in years and sex. The material from the prospective study consisted of cDNA or gDNA derived from T cells, B-cell-depleted T cells, or PBMCs. The repertoires were released in a freely available public database intended as a resource for research on the immune response to SARS-CoV-2. The dataset comprised deeply sampled blood TCRbeta repertoires from subjects exposed to, actively infected with, or recovered from COVID-19. Results the study describes overall, beyond this receptor: The amount of clinical and demographic metadata varied by source and participant and was provided uncurated.

Collaborating institutions collected whole blood in K2EDTA tubes following their own protocols. For TCRbeta analysis, collaborators shipped samples as frozen whole blood, isolated PBMCs, or DNA extracted from either of those sample types. TCRbeta CDR3 regions were amplified from genomic DNA by means of the immunoSEQ Assay, a bias-controlled multiplex PCR. The authors' pipeline ran thus. The number of nucleated cells in each sample was estimated from the amplification of reference gene primers within the assay. Sequence reads were collapsed and filtered to measure the absolute abundance of every unique TCRbeta CDR3 rearrangement. For each sample, productive Simpson clonality was calculated by taking the square root of Simpson's diversity index across productive rearrangements. TCRdb provides this immuneACCESS table in a form limited to in-frame rearrangements. Some clones are lacking; in checked studies, under half of them reflect an unresolved V gene, and why the rest are absent is not known. That table supplies the V and J calls and clone size; D and trimming were determined from the DNA. The sample table records approximately 110,000 clones; 85% to 90% of these occur just once. About 30% of the sample lies in the top ten.

The rearrangement combines TRBV9 with TRBJ1-2; the D gene assignment is ambiguous. This clonotype was obtained from an elderly woman with acute or convalescent COVID-19. Sequencing used peripheral blood. This receptor has the CDR3 CASSVARTGENYGYTF. The sequence in DNA is TGTGCCAGCAGCGTAGCGAGAACGGGAGAAAACTATGGCTACACCTTC.